The 24 T cell receptor beta chains listed next were all sequenced from one sample in a study of OX40 agonist ivuxolimab in advanced cancers. Library preparation was by the immunoSEQ multiplex PCR assay. Held by TCRdb, this immuneACCESS table contains in-frame sequences only and omits some clones. Under half of the omission traces to an unresolved V gene where checked; the cause of the rest is unknown. The sample has about 14,000 clones on record, around 80% of them singletons. About 35% of the sample belongs to the ten largest clones. The input for sequencing was CD4+ or CD8+ T cells sorted from blood, taken in a trial of the OX40 agonist ivuxolimab. The receptors here all came from an adult with an advanced solid tumor such as melanoma, head and neck, liver or kidney cancer.

This CDR3 is CASSMTGTYEQYF. The CDR3, as DNA: TGTGCCAGCAGCATGACAGGGACCTACGAGCAGTACTTC. The V and J genes are TRBV27 and TRBJ2-7, with 7 bases fitting TRBD1. Germline CDR1 and CDR2: MNHEY and SMNVEV (reference sequence). The CDR3 consists of 13 residues. V gave up 6 bases and J gave up 2 bases; unmatched junction bases: 4.

The CDR3 region is CASSLGRNYGYTF. As DNA, the CDR3 is TGTGCCAGCAGTTTAGGCAGGAACTATGGCTACACCTTC. V and J are TRBV27 and TRBJ1-2; D gene ambiguous. V shed 2 bases and J shed 2 bases, with 6 bases lying between them. The germline V gene encodes CDR1 MNHEY and CDR2 SMNVEV (reference sequence). The CDR3 consists of 13 residues.

The J gene is TRBJ2-7, the V gene TRBV6-5; the D call may be TRBD1 or TRBD2 (5 bases each). This CDR3 region has 13 residues. The V end was cut by 7 bases, the J end by 6 bases, with 16 bases between. Germline V gives CDR1 MNHEY, CDR2 SVGAGI. The CDR3 nucleotides are TGTGCCAGCAATACCGGGACGCCGGGCGAGCAGTACTTC. Translation gives CASNTGTPGEQYF.

The table lists this clone with a count of one. The chain links TRBV27 to TRBJ2-5; possibly TRBD1 for D (5 bases). CDR1 and CDR2 (germline): MNHEY, SMNVEV (reference sequence). The CDR3 is 14 residues long. V dropped 6 bases and J dropped 5 bases, with 16 bases sitting between them. This CDR3 is CASRRGSPRETQYF. Here the CDR3 DNA reads TGTGCCAGCAGAAGGGGCAGTCCCCGTGAGACCCAGTACTTC.

The rearrangement uses TRBV19 and TRBJ1-2; TRBD1 matches at 7 bases. Losses at the gene ends were 6 bases for V and 2 bases for J; bases not matched to a gene: 6. This CDR3 region has 14 residues. The germline CDR1 and CDR2 sequences are LNHDA and SQIVND (reference sequence). The CDR3, as DNA: TGTGCCAGTAGACACAAGGGACAGAACTATGGCTACACCTTC. The encoded protein is CASRHKGQNYGYTF.

This clone was recorded once. This rearrangement joins TRBV4-1 to TRBJ1-1; D may be TRBD1 (5 bases). The V gene lost 4 bases and the J gene lost 11 bases, with 14 bases spanning the gap. The V gene's germline CDR1 is MGHRA and CDR2 YSYEKL. The CDR3 runs to 12 residues. CDR3 in DNA: TGCGCCAGCAGCCCATCCGGCAGGGAGGCTTTCTTT. This codes for CASSPSGREAFF.

Concerning this clone: With only one base between it and a far larger clone, this is likely a read error. The rearrangement uses TRBV7-8 and TRBJ2-3, with 14 nucleotides matching TRBD2. The germline gives CDR1 SGHVS, CDR2 FQNEAQ. The CDR3 sequence is 17 residues long. DNA of the CDR3: TGTGCCAGGAGCTACGGACTAGCGGGGGGTTTCACAGATACGCAGTATTTT. Translated, it gives CARSYGLAGGFTDTQYF.

The V gene is TRBV28, the J gene TRBJ2-3; tentatively, D is TRBD1 (5 bases). V shed 4 bases and J shed 2 bases, with 13 bases lying between them. Per germline, CDR1 MDHEN and CDR2 SYDVKM. There are 15 residues in the CDR3. CDR3: CASSSDDRDTDTQYF. In DNA form, the CDR3 reads TGTGCCAGCAGTTCCGACGACAGAGACACAGATACGCAGTATTTT.

This clone was found once. V and J are TRBV27 and TRBJ2-1; the D is unclear. In germline, CDR1 is MNHEY, CDR2 SMNVEV (reference sequence). V was cut by 3 bases and J by 3 bases, with 9 bases left in between. The CDR3 is 14 residues long. This chain's CDR3 is CASSFSAGYNEQFF. The CDR3, as DNA: TGTGCCAGCAGTTTTTCAGCTGGCTACAATGAGCAGTTCTTC.

In its sample, this clone was seen a few times. CDR3 nucleotides: TGTGCCAGCAGCACCAACAGGGGTGAGCAGTTCTTC. This translates into CASSTNRGEQFF. V and J are TRBV9 and TRBJ2-1; 7 bases are shared with TRBD1. The CDR3 spans 12 residues. The J segment lost 9 bases and the V segment lost 4 bases, leaving 4 bases of the junction unmatched. CDR1 is SGDLS and CDR2 is YYNGEE in the germline V gene.

The gene calls are TRBV5-5 and TRBJ2-7; 8 bases are a match to TRBD1. Germline V gene data show CDR1 as SGHKS and CDR2 as YYEKEE (reference sequence). V lost 6 bases, J lost 4 bases, and 15 bases stayed unmatched. This CDR3 has 16 amino acids. Here the CDR3 reads CASTDPNVQGVYEQYF. DNA for the CDR3: TGTGCCAGCACCGACCCTAACGTACAGGGGGTATACGAGCAGTACTTC.

The J gene is TRBJ2-7, the V gene TRBV15; D remains unclear. The V and J ends lost 0 bases and 0 bases respectively, with 9 bases between them. Germline V gives CDR1 LNHNV, CDR2 YYDKDF (reference sequence). The CDR3 contains 15 residues. CDR3 sequence reads: CATSRDGAFSYEQYF. The CDR3 bases are TGTGCCACCAGCAGAGATGGAGCTTTCTCCTACGAGCAGTACTTC.

The rearrangement joins TRBV7-9 to TRBJ2-1; D tentatively reads TRBD1 or TRBD2 (5 bases each). Per germline, CDR1 SEHNR and CDR2 FQNEAQ (reference sequence). The CDR3 covers 15 residues. The ends were cut back, 6 bases at V and 2 bases at J, with 14 bases in the middle. In nucleotides, the CDR3 is TGTGCCAGCAGGCCCCGGGACCACCCCTACAATGAGCAGTTCTTC. Translated: CASRPRDHPYNEQFF.

This clone was recorded only once. V usage is TRBV6-1 and J usage is TRBJ1-1; D is uncertain. The CDR3 has 11 amino acids. V dropped 7 bases and J dropped 4 bases, with 7 bases sitting between them. Germline V gene lookup returns CDR1 MNHNS and CDR2 SASEGT. As DNA, the CDR3 is TGTGCCAGCATAGAGGGCACTGAAGCTTTCTTT. It encodes CASIEGTEAFF.

This clone was counted a few times. The gene calls are TRBV7-2 and TRBJ2-3; TRBD2 agrees at 15 bases. The CDR3 is made up of 18 amino acids. Germline V CDR1 and CDR2: SGHTA, FQGNSA. Germline trimming cut 5 bases from V and 2 bases from J; bases unmatched to any gene: 8. The CDR3 sequence: CASSLGLAGGRNTDTQYF. CDR3 nucleotides: TGTGCCAGCAGCCTAGGACTAGCGGGGGGGCGAAACACAGATACGCAGTATTTT.

The chain has TRBV2 and TRBJ2-7; D could derive from TRBD1 or TRBD2 (5 bases each). V lost 3 bases, J lost 3 bases, and 15 bases lay in between. Germline CDR1 is SNHLY and CDR2 is FYNNEI. This CDR3 has 15 residues. The CDR3 spells CASSEGDRGVYEQYF. CDR3 DNA: TGTGCCAGCAGTGAGGGGGATAGGGGTGTCTACGAGCAGTACTTC.

The chain is built from TRBV15 and TRBJ1-4; a weak D match, TRBD1 (5 bases). The ends were cut back, 3 bases at V and 5 bases at J, with 16 bases in the middle. The germline V gene has CDR1 LNHNV and CDR2 YYDKDF (reference sequence). This CDR3 is built from 16 residues. CDR3 sequence reads: CATSRMGGGENEKLFF. The CDR3 DNA is TGTGCCACCAGCAGGATGGGTGGAGGGGAAAATGAAAAACTGTTTTTT.

CDR3 sequence reads: CASSLLREGQETQYF. The CDR3 bases are TGTGCCAGCAGCTTGTTGAGGGAGGGCCAGGAGACCCAGTACTTC. The chain has TRBV7-6 and TRBJ2-5; 7 bases line up with TRBD2. Germline lookup yields CDR1 SGHVS and CDR2 FNYEAQ. Losses at the gene ends were 3 bases for V and 5 bases for J; bases not matched to a gene: 9. The CDR3 is made up of 15 amino acids.

This chain links TRBV9 with TRBJ2-3; 11 nucleotides agree with TRBD2. Germline CDR1 and CDR2: SGDLS and YYNGEE. The J segment lost 3 bases and the V segment lost 4 bases, leaving 4 bases of the junction unmatched. The CDR3 is 15 amino acids. The CDR3 nucleotides read TGTGCCAGCAGCCCCGGGACTAGCGGTACAGATACGCAGTATTTT. This codes for CASSPGTSGTDTQYF.

V is TRBV27 and J is TRBJ2-2; 7 nucleotides align to TRBD2. The V and J ends lost 8 bases and 0 bases, in that order; junction bases with no gene match: 9. The CDR3 length is 16 residues. Germline CDR1 is MNHEY and CDR2 is SMNVEV (reference sequence). The CDR3 DNA is TGTGCCAGCGCTCTCACGGGAGGCTCGAACACCGGGGAGCTGTTTTTT. Amino acids: CASALTGGSNTGELFF.

This chain connects TRBV28 to TRBJ1-5; tentatively, D is TRBD1 (5 bases). Germline values: CDR1 MDHEN, CDR2 SYDVKM. CDR3 length: 15 amino acids. The V end was cut by 4 bases, the J end by 7 bases, with 17 bases between. CDR3 amino acids: CASSSFEHNRQPQHF. For the CDR3, the DNA is TGTGCCAGCAGTTCCTTTGAGCACAACAGGCAGCCCCAGCATTTT.

V gene TRBV7-2 combines with J gene TRBJ1-2, with 7 nucleotides matching TRBD1. The CDR3 extends over 13 amino acids. Germline assignment: CDR1 SGHTA and CDR2 FQGNSA. V shed 2 bases, J shed 6 bases, and the junction held 3 bases outside the gene matches. CDR3 region: CASSLLTGDGYTF. Here the CDR3 DNA reads TGTGCCAGCAGCTTACTCACAGGGGATGGCTACACCTTC.

This clone qualifies as medium-sized. The genes are TRBV2 and TRBJ1-1; D ambiguous. The CDR3 runs to 16 residues. V lost 8 bases and J 1 base, leaving 20 bases between the germline ends. Germline values: CDR1 SNHLY, CDR2 FYNNEI. The chain's CDR3 is CASPYLARHENTEAFF. For the CDR3, the DNA is TGTGCCAGCCCGTATTTGGCCCGACACGAGAACACTGAAGCTTTCTTT.

The chain uses TRBV11-2 and TRBJ1-1, with D possibly matching TRBD1 (5 bases). The CDR3 runs to 15 residues. V lost 6 bases to trimming and J lost 0 bases, with 14 bases between them. Germline V gives CDR1 SGHAT, CDR2 FQNNGV. CDR3 sequence: CASSEGWGLNTEAFF. DNA for the CDR3: TGTGCCAGCAGTGAGGGGTGGGGGTTGAACACTGAAGCTTTCTTT.